The T cell receptor (beta chain) under discussion was sequenced for a study of T cells after somatic rescue of genetic block. The germline V gene encodes CDR1 MGHRA and CDR2 YSYEKL. This CDR3 is 12 amino acids long. V was clipped by 2 bases and J by 2 bases, with 3 bases between them. The repertoire was sequenced with immunoSEQ multiplex PCR; TCRdb's copy has only in-frame clones and lacks some. Of over 95,000 clones in the sample, around 90% were seen once. The clonotype was recovered from a woman aged 18-29 years. The sample comprised peripheral blood mononuclear cells (PBMCs). The rearrangement joins TRBV4-1 to TRBJ2-5, with no clear D. The CDR3 bases are TGCGCCAGCAGCCAACCGCAAGAGACCCAGTACTTC. Translation gives CASSQPQETQYF.